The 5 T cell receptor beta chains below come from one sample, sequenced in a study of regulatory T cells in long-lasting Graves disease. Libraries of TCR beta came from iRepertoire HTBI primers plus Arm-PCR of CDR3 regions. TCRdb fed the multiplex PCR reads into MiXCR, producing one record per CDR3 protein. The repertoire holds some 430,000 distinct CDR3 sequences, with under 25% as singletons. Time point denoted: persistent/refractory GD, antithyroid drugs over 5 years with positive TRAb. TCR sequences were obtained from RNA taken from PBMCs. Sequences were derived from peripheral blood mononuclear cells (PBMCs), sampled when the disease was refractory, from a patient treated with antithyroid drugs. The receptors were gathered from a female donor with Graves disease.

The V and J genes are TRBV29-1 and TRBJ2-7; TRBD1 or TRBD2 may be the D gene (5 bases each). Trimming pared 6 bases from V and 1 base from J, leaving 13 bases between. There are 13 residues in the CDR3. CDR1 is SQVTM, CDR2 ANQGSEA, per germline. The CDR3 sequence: CSVLPGASYEQYF. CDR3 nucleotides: TGCAGCGTCCTACCCGGGGCTTCCTACGAGCAGTACTTC.

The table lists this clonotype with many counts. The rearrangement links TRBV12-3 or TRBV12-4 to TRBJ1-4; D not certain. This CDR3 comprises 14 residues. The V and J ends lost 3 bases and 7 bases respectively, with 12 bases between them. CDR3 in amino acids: CASSFWGFGEKLFF. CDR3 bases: TGTGCCAGCAGTTTCTGGGGATTCGGTGAAAAACTGTTTTTT.

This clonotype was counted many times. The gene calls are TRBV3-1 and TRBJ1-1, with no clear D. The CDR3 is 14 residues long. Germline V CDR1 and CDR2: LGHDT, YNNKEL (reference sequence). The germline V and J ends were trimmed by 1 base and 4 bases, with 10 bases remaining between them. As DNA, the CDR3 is TGTGCCAGCAGCCAAGGCAGAGCGGGCACTGAAGCTTTCTTT. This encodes CASSQGRAGTEAFF.

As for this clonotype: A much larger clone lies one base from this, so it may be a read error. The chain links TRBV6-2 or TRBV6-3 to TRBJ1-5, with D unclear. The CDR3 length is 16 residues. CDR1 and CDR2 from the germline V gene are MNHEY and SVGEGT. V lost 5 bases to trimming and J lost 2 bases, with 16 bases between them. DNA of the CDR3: TGTGCCAGCAGTGAAATTGAGGGTTGGGGCAATCAGCCCCAGCATTTT. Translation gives CASSEIEGWGNQPQHF.

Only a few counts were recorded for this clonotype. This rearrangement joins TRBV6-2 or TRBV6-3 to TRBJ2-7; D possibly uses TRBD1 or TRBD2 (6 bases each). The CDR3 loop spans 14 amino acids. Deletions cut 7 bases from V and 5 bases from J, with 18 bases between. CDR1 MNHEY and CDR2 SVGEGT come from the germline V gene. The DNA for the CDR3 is TGTGCCAGCAACCAAGTGGGGGGCCTGGACGAGCAGTACTTC. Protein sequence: CASNQVGGLDEQYF.